Shown below are 30 T cell receptor beta chains from a single sample sequenced in a study of T-cell memory formation after mild COVID-19 (dated by TCRdb to the early 2020s). Receptors were amplified or captured by 5' RACE. These reads were obtained on an Illumina NovaSeq 6000. TCRdb reprocessed the public reads (quality trimming at Q25 with fastp, clone calling with MiXCR) and kept in-frame beta chains. Every CDR3 protein is listed once, alongside the most common genes and DNA of its rows. Here the sample has some 350,000 distinct CDR3 sequences; about 16% occur a single time. The ten largest clones add up to 20% to 25% of the sample. The sequencing input was PBMCs or a T cell subset sorted from them (not recorded which). The receptors shown here come from a man younger than 35 who had mild COVID-19 (a few samples of this study predate the infection). The sample titles of this study are shuffled in the database, so cell type and time point are left out; the donor was told from shared clones.

This clonotype was seen repeatedly, ten times or more. This chain links TRBV7-2 with TRBJ2-3; unclear D gene. V was clipped by 1 base and J by 0 bases, with 5 bases between them. Germline V gene lookup returns CDR1 SGHTA and CDR2 FQGNSA. The CDR3 spans 14 residues. CDR3 amino acids: CASSLEPSTDTQYF. CDR3 nucleotides: TGTGCCAGCAGCTTAGAACCTAGCACAGATACGCAGTATTTT.

The chain has TRBV3-1 and TRBJ2-3; D ambiguous. Germline values: CDR1 LGHDT, CDR2 YNNKEL (reference sequence). This CDR3 is built from 16 residues. V was shortened by 1 base and J by 4 bases, with 15 bases between the two germline ends. CDR3 nucleotide sequence: TGTGCCAGCAGCCAAGTAGGGCCGCCCCCACCAGATACGCAGTATTTT. Translation: CASSQVGPPPPDTQYF.

This clonotype was seen only a few times. The rearrangement links TRBV4-1 to TRBJ2-3; 7 nucleotides match TRBD2. After removal of 1 base from V and 2 bases from J, the junction contained 3 bases not matched to a gene. Per germline, CDR1 MGHRA and CDR2 YSYEKL. CDR3 length: 15 residues. The CDR3 coding sequence is TGCGCCAGCAGCCAAGTGGGGACTAACACAGATACGCAGTATTTT. Translating gives CASSQVGTNTDTQYF.

This clonotype was counted between two and nine times. The genes are TRBV6-2 or TRBV6-3 and TRBJ2-1; no reliable D call. The CDR3 runs 16 residues. Looked up from germline, CDR1 is MNHEY and CDR2 is SVGEGT. Deletions cut 0 bases from V and 0 bases from J, with 9 bases between. The CDR3: CASSYSRGSSYNEQFF. The DNA for the CDR3 is TGTGCCAGCAGTTACTCGCGTGGCTCCTCCTACAATGAGCAGTTCTTC.

Only a few counts were recorded for this clonotype. The V call is TRBV15, the J call TRBJ2-5; 8 nucleotides agree with TRBD1. This CDR3 has 15 residues. V shed 5 bases and J 9 bases; nucleotides not matched to a gene: 14. In germline, CDR1 is LNHNV, CDR2 YYDKDF (reference sequence). The CDR3: CATSLPTGGPSPQYF. The DNA of the CDR3 is TGTGCCACCAGCCTTCCCACAGGGGGGCCTTCCCCCCAGTACTTC.

This chain connects TRBV6-5 to TRBJ2-2, with 7 nucleotides matching TRBD2. The CDR3 has 15 residues. Germline lookup yields CDR1 MNHEY and CDR2 SVGAGI. Trimming at V came to 6 bases and at J to 3 bases, leaving 7 bases not matched to a gene. DNA of the CDR3: TGTGCCAGCAGGCCTCGGGGGGTGGACACCGGGGAGCTGTTTTTT. It translates to CASRPRGVDTGELFF.

There are many counts of this clonotype. The V gene is TRBV7-8, the J gene TRBJ1-1, with D maybe TRBD1 (6 bases). The V gene lost 4 bases and the J gene lost 6 bases, with 18 bases spanning the gap. The V gene's germline CDR1 is SGHVS and CDR2 FQNEAQ. The CDR3 totals 15 residues. The CDR3 coding sequence is TGTGCCAGCAGCTCACCACAGGGATCGATCCCTGAAGCTTTCTTT. The encoded protein is CASSSPQGSIPEAFF.

As for this clonotype: The junction departs from germline at one end; a sequencing error may be responsible. The chain joins TRBV6-4 to TRBJ1-1, with 8 bases fitting TRBD1. The CDR3 contains 14 residues. The germline gives CDR1 MRHNA, CDR2 SNTAGT. The CDR3 region is CASNSGTGANGRDF. In DNA, the CDR3 is TGTGCCAGCAACTCCGGGACAGGTGCGAACGGGCGGGACTTT.

This clonotype has more than one count but fewer than ten. The chain combines TRBV6-5 with TRBJ2-5; D is unresolved. Germline V gene lookup returns CDR1 MNHEY and CDR2 SVGAGI. The CDR3 extends over 15 amino acids. V lost 0 bases, J lost 4 bases, and 12 bases lay in between. Written as DNA, the CDR3 is TGTGCCAGCAGTTACTCGAAAGGTCTGGGAGAGACCCAGTACTTC. Translation gives CASSYSKGLGETQYF.

The chain joins TRBV7-2 to TRBJ2-3; D is uncertain. The CDR3 consists of 14 residues. Germline CDR1 SGHTA, CDR2 FQGNSA. V shed 2 bases and J shed 4 bases, with 10 bases lying between them. DNA of the CDR3: TGTGCCAGCAGCTTACGGCAGAGCGCAGATACGCAGTATTTT. Amino acid sequence: CASSLRQSADTQYF.

The rearrangement uses TRBV20-1 and TRBJ1-2; 10 bases line up with TRBD1. The CDR3 sequence is 15 residues long. Germline-derived CDR1 and CDR2 are DFQATT and SNEGSKA (reference sequence). CDR3 in DNA: TGCAGGATTCCGGGACAGGGGTCCCCTAACTATGGCTACACCTTC. Its protein product is CRIPGQGSPNYGYTF.

This clonotype was counted only a few times. This chain uses TRBV20-1 with TRBJ2-5; D possibly corresponds to TRBD2 (5 bases). The V gene's germline CDR1 is DFQATT and CDR2 SNEGSKA (reference sequence). CDR3 size: 13 residues. V was shortened by 0 bases and J by 4 bases, with 9 bases between the two germline ends. CDR3 in amino acids: CSARDRGRETQYF. The CDR3 DNA follows: TGCAGTGCTAGAGATCGGGGTCGAGAGACCCAGTACTTC.

This clonotype was counted at least ten times. The chain couples TRBV4-3 to TRBJ2-3; the match to TRBD1 covers 11 bases. Per germline, CDR1 LGHNA and CDR2 YSLEER. The V gene end was trimmed by 0 bases and the J gene end by 3 bases; junction bases not matched to a gene: 5. CDR3 size: 17 residues. The CDR3 sequence is CASSQEGQGVTTDTQYF. CDR3 nucleotides: TGCGCCAGCAGCCAAGAGGGACAGGGGGTGACGACAGATACGCAGTATTTT.

This clonotype has a single count. The V gene is TRBV20-1, the J gene TRBJ2-1; 7 bases map to TRBD1. Germline CDR1 reads DFQATT; CDR2 reads SNEGSKA (reference sequence). CDR3 length: 13 amino acids. Germline trimming cut 8 bases from V and 5 bases from J; bases unmatched to any gene: 9. The CDR3 nucleotides read TGCAGTCCGTCGACAGGGTGGGACAATGAGCAGTTCTTC. It yields the protein CSPSTGWDNEQFF.

The CDR3 bases are TGTGCCAGCAGTTACTCGGGACAGGGTGAAAATCAGCCCCAGCATTTT. It is translated as CASSYSGQGENQPQHF. The chain is built from TRBV6-2 or TRBV6-3 and TRBJ1-5; TRBD1 aligns across 9 bases. The CDR3 has 16 amino acids. J lost 4 bases, V lost 0 bases, and 4 bases had no gene match. In germline, CDR1 is MNHEY, CDR2 SVGEGT.

This clonotype turned up a few times. V is TRBV2 and J is TRBJ2-5; D may correspond to TRBD1 or TRBD2 (5 bases each). CDR1 is SNHLY and CDR2 is FYNNEI in the germline V gene. The CDR3 has 11 residues. V was shortened by 8 bases and J by 2 bases, with 6 bases between the two germline ends. The CDR3 DNA sequence: TGTGCCAGCGGGGGACAAGAGACCCAGTACTTC. Its translation is CASGGQETQYF.

The chain employs TRBV15 and TRBJ1-2; TRBD1 is a possible D gene (5 bases). This CDR3 is built from 16 residues. CDR1 and CDR2 (germline): LNHNV, YYDKDF (reference sequence). The ends were cut back, 0 bases at V and 4 bases at J, with 15 bases in the middle. The DNA of the CDR3 is TGTGCCACCAGCAGAGATTACGAGGGGCTGGTCTATGGCTACACCTTC. Amino acid sequence: CATSRDYEGLVYGYTF.

The chain recombines TRBV18 with TRBJ2-1; TRBD1 is a possible D gene (6 bases). Germline assignment: CDR1 KGHSH and CDR2 LQKENI. The CDR3 loop spans 14 amino acids. Trimming stripped 0 bases from V and 8 bases from J, with 11 bases between. The CDR3 sequence is CASSPPNRADEQFF. The DNA for the CDR3 is TGTGCCAGCTCACCACCTAACAGGGCGGATGAGCAGTTCTTC.

The chain employs TRBV4-3 and TRBJ2-3; TRBD1 matches 7 bases. V trimming: 4 bases; J trimming: 4 bases; junction bases outside the gene matches: 5. The CDR3 consists of 14 residues. CDR1 LGHNA and CDR2 YSLEER come from the germline V gene. The CDR3 sequence: CASSRGGPSDTQYF. CDR3 DNA sequence: TGCGCCAGCAGCCGAGGGGGCCCCTCAGATACGCAGTATTTT.

The chain uses TRBV29-1 and TRBJ1-2, with 8 bases lining up with TRBD1. Germline CDR1 is SQVTM and CDR2 is ANQGSEA. Trimming removed 7 bases from V and 9 bases from J; junction bases left unmatched: 13. The CDR3 is 13 amino acids. DNA for the CDR3: TGCAGCGCCGCGGACAGGGATACGACGAGCTACACCTTC. Amino acid sequence: CSAADRDTTSYTF.

In this sample, this clonotype turned up a few times. The V and J genes are TRBV7-3 and TRBJ2-3; D gene unclear. Germline V gives CDR1 SGHTA, CDR2 FQGTGA. CDR3 length equals 16 residues. The V and J ends lost 0 bases and 0 bases respectively, with 10 bases between them. The CDR3 protein is CASSLTYSSSTDTQYF. CDR3 nucleotide sequence: TGTGCCAGCAGCTTAACTTACTCATCTAGCACAGATACGCAGTATTTT.

In its sample, this clonotype was seen many times. The genes are TRBV6-2 or TRBV6-3 and TRBJ2-7; 8 bases match TRBD1. The CDR3 runs 15 residues. V was clipped by 5 bases and J by 4 bases; unmatched bases: 10. The germline V gene has CDR1 MNHEY and CDR2 SVGEGT. CDR3 sequence: CASSHGDRPTYEQYV. CDR3 nucleotide sequence: TGTGCCAGCAGTCACGGGGACAGGCCAACTTACGAGCAGTACGTC.

The rearrangement joins TRBV2 to TRBJ2-3; 14 bases map to TRBD2. J was trimmed by 0 bases and V by 10 bases; bases with no gene match: 15. Germline CDR1 reads SNHLY; CDR2 reads FYNNEI. The CDR3 length is 19 residues. This CDR3 is CATSDGLAGGAPSTDTQYF. CDR3 nucleotides: TGTGCCACCTCCGACGGACTAGCGGGGGGTGCGCCTAGCACAGATACGCAGTATTTT. Full variable domain (outside the CDR3, taken from reference TRBV2 and TRBJ2-3): EPEVTQTPSHQVTQMGQEVILRCVPISNHLYFYWYRQILGQKVEFLVSFYNNEISEKSEIFDDQFSVERPDGSNFTLKIRSTKLEDSAMYFCATSDGLAGGAPSTDTQYFGPGTRLTVL.

This clonotype was seen once. The chain links TRBV4-2 to TRBJ2-1, with 7 bases fitting TRBD1. V shed 4 bases, J shed 10 bases, and the junction held 7 bases outside the gene matches. The germline V gene has CDR1 LGHNA and CDR2 YNFKEQ. The CDR3 contains 13 residues. The chain's CDR3 is CASSLDRAGEQFF. CDR3 nucleotides: TGTGCCAGCAGCCTTGACAGGGCTGGAGAGCAGTTCTTC.

V and J are TRBV14 and TRBJ2-2, with no clear D. CDR3 length equals 14 residues. Trimming left V 7 bases short and J 4 bases short, with 13 bases between. Germline CDR1 SGHDN, CDR2 FVKESK. The CDR3 protein is CASKAEVSTGELFF. The DNA of the CDR3 is TGTGCCAGCAAGGCGGAAGTTTCCACCGGGGAGCTGTTTTTT.

The chain combines TRBV29-1 with TRBJ2-1; 9 positions match TRBD2. This CDR3 spans 14 amino acids. From germline, CDR1 is SQVTM and CDR2 ANQGSEA. V dropped 6 bases and J dropped 7; count of bases not matched to a gene: 10. In nucleotides, the CDR3 is TGCAGCGTCGCCGGGACTAGCTCCAAGAATGAGCAGTTCTTC. Translating it yields CSVAGTSSKNEQFF.

The chain combines TRBV20-1 with TRBJ2-3; possibly TRBD1 or TRBD2 for D (5 bases each). From germline, CDR1 is DFQATT and CDR2 SNEGSKA (reference sequence). The CDR3 is 14 amino acids. V lost 5 bases to trimming and J lost 5 bases, with 17 bases between them. In nucleotides, the CDR3 is TGCAGTGCTCCTTCAAGAGGGGCTCGAGATACGCAGTATTTT. It is translated as CSAPSRGARDTQYF.

This clonotype has just a few counts. V and J are TRBV9 and TRBJ2-7, with no clear D. CDR3 size: 14 residues. Trimming stripped 0 bases from V and 3 bases from J, with 10 bases between. Germline loops: CDR1 SGDLS, CDR2 YYNGEE. CDR3 in DNA: TGTGCCAGCAGCGTAGAATTGGGCAGCTACGAGCAGTACTTC. Amino acids: CASSVELGSYEQYF.

This clonotype was seen ten or more times. The rearrangement links TRBV6-2 or TRBV6-3 to TRBJ2-7, with a weak D call TRBD1 (6 bases). Germline V CDR1 and CDR2: MNHEY, SVGEGT. The CDR3 runs 15 residues. V lost 11 bases, J lost 6 bases, and 26 bases lay in between. Here the CDR3 reads CAGAADGARQVEQYF. DNA of the CDR3: TGTGCCGGGGCCGCCGATGGAGCAAGACAGGTCGAGCAGTACTTC.

The J gene is TRBJ2-2, the V gene TRBV7-2; either TRBD1 or TRBD2 may supply D (6 bases each). CDR1 is SGHTA, CDR2 FQGNSA, per germline. Between the trimmed V and J ends, which lost 5 bases and 1 base, there was a span of 17 bases. The CDR3 is 17 amino acids. CDR3 region: CASSPRSGARNTGELFF. CDR3 nucleotides: TGTGCCAGCAGCCCAAGGTCGGGGGCCCGGAACACCGGGGAGCTGTTTTTT.